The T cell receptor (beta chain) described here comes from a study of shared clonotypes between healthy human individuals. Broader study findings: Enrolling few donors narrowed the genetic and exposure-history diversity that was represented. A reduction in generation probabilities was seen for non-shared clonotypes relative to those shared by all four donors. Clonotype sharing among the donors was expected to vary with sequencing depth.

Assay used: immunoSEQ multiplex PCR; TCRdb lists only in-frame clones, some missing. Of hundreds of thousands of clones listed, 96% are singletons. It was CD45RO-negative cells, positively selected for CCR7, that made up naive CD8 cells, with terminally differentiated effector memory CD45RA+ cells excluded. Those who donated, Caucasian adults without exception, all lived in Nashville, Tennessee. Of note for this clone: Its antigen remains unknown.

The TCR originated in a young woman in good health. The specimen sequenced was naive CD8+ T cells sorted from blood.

The chain's CDR3 is CARLTPGRRRVEQYF. CDR3 DNA: TGTGCCAGACTAACACCGGGACGTCGGCGGGTCGAGCAGTACTTC. The V and J genes are TRBV15 and TRBJ2-7, with D possibly being TRBD1 or TRBD2 (5 bases each). The V gene lost 10 bases and the J gene lost 6 bases, with 25 bases spanning the gap. The V gene's germline CDR1 is LNHNV and CDR2 YYDKDF (reference sequence). The CDR3 totals 15 residues.